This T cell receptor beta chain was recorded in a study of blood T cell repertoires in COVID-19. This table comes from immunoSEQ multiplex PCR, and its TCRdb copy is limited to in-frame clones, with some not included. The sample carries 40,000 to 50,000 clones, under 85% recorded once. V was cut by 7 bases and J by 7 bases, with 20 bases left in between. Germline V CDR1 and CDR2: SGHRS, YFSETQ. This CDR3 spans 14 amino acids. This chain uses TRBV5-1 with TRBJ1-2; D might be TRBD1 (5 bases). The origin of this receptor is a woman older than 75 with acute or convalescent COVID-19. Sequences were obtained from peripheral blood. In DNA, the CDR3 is TGCGCCAGCTCCTCTGGCGGGGGTCTCGGTGGCTACACCTTC. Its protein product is CASSSGGGLGGYTF.